The 23 T cell receptor beta chains presented below share a single source sample, sequenced in a study of control samples from healthy donors and cancer patients. Sequenced by immunoSEQ multiplex PCR; TCRdb stores in-frame clones only, minus some. The data show around 30,000 clones, approximately 93% seen once. Sequences were obtained from PBMCs. These TCRs come from a man aged 35 to 55 with colorectal cancer.

The chain joins TRBV5-1 to TRBJ1-4, with D possibly TRBD1 on 6 matching bases. Between the trimmed V and J ends, which lost 4 bases and 3 bases, there was a span of 10 bases. This CDR3 spans 14 amino acids. The germline gives CDR1 SGHRS, CDR2 YFSETQ. CDR3 DNA: TGCGCCAGCAGCCGGTCAGGGGCTAATGAAAAACTGTTTTTT. It encodes CASSRSGANEKLFF.

J is TRBJ1-6 and V is TRBV9, with D unresolved. V was clipped by 0 bases and J by 8 bases, with 6 bases between them. CDR1 is SGDLS, CDR2 YYNGEE, per germline. The CDR3 is made up of 13 amino acids. CDR3 sequence: CASSVDTHSPLHF. In DNA, the CDR3 is TGTGCCAGCAGCGTAGACACCCATTCACCCCTCCACTTT.

This rearrangement joins TRBV11-2 to TRBJ2-1; D call uncertain. The V end lost 3 bases, the J end lost 6 bases, and 9 bases lay between the germline ends. CDR3 length: 13 amino acids. CDR1 SGHAT and CDR2 FQNNGV come from the germline V gene. CDR3 nucleotide sequence: TGTGCCAGCAGCTTCGTTGGATTCAATGAGCAGTTCTTC. Protein: CASSFVGFNEQFF.

This chain connects TRBV5-1 to TRBJ2-1; no definite D call. The CDR3 runs 15 residues. V dropped 1 base and J dropped 5 bases, with 13 bases sitting between them. Looked up from germline, CDR1 is SGHRS and CDR2 is YFSETQ. CDR3 nucleotides: TGCGCCAGCAGCTTGATAGAAGGACCACACAATGAGCAGTTCTTC. This encodes CASSLIEGPHNEQFF.

The rearrangement links TRBV9 to TRBJ2-5; perhaps TRBD2 as D (7 bases). Trimming shortened V by 4 bases and J by 7 bases, and 17 bases separated the two germline ends. The germline V gene has CDR1 SGDLS and CDR2 YYNGEE. The CDR3 consists of 14 residues. CDR3 in DNA: TGTGCCAGCAGCCCGCGGGGGCGTCCAGGGACCCAGTACTTC. It yields the protein CASSPRGRPGTQYF.

The V gene is TRBV19, the J gene TRBJ1-5; D gene uncertain. The germline V and J ends were trimmed by 3 bases and 5 bases, with 17 bases remaining between them. Germline V lookup: CDR1 LNHDA, CDR2 SQIVND (reference sequence). This CDR3 is 16 amino acids long. CDR3 in DNA: TGTGCCAGTAGTATGGGATCAGGATTTGGGGATCAGCCCCAGCATTTT. This codes for CASSMGSGFGDQPQHF.

The chain carries TRBV11-3 and TRBJ1-6; 10 nucleotides agree with TRBD1. The CDR3 length is 15 residues. Germline trimming cut 1 base from V and 7 bases from J; bases unmatched to any gene: 1. The germline V gene encodes CDR1 SGHNT and CDR2 YENEEA. In DNA, the CDR3 is TGTGCCAGCAGCTTAGGGGGACAGGGGAATTCACCCCTCCACTTT. Its protein product is CASSLGGQGNSPLHF.

V gene TRBV27 combines with J gene TRBJ2-3, with D unclear. Germline-derived CDR1 and CDR2 are MNHEY and SMNVEV (reference sequence). The CDR3 runs 12 residues. Trimming took 6 bases from V and 5 from J, leaving 9 bases between them. DNA of the CDR3: TGTGCCAGCAGAGGGCCGCAAGATACGCAGTATTTT. Translation: CASRGPQDTQYF.

This clone was recorded only once. The V and J genes are TRBV5-1 and TRBJ2-3; 8 nucleotides match TRBD2. V gave up 4 bases and J gave up 2 bases; unmatched junction bases: 12. Germline V gives CDR1 SGHRS, CDR2 YFSETQ. The CDR3 spans 17 residues. CDR3 DNA sequence: TGCGCCAGCAGCCCCGAGGCCAGCGGGGGTCCCACAGATACGCAGTATTTT. Residues: CASSPEASGGPTDTQYF.

This chain joins TRBV6-2 or TRBV6-3 and TRBJ2-1, with D possibly TRBD1 on 5 matching bases. CDR1 MNHEY and CDR2 SVGEGT come from the germline V gene. Trimming shortened V by 4 bases and J by 5 bases, and 18 bases separated the two germline ends. The CDR3 covers 16 residues. CDR3 amino acids: CASSSNLGRANNEQFF. The DNA for the CDR3 is TGTGCCAGCAGTTCAAACTTGGGCAGGGCAAACAATGAGCAGTTCTTC.

This sequence joins TRBV6-5 and TRBJ2-2; 9 positions match TRBD1. Germline V CDR1 and CDR2: MNHEY, SVGAGI. The ends lost 10 bases at V and 6 bases at J; junction bases unmatched: 9. The CDR3 extends over 14 amino acids. Here the CDR3 reads CAIPGTGFSGELFF. DNA for the CDR3: TGTGCCATTCCCGGGACAGGGTTTTCCGGGGAGCTGTTTTTT.

The rearrangement joins TRBV5-6 to TRBJ2-7; TRBD1 agrees at 8 bases. The V gene's germline CDR1 is SGHDT and CDR2 YYEEEE. The junction had 2 bases not matched to a gene; V was cut back by 0 bases and J by 6 bases. The CDR3 totals 13 residues. DNA for the CDR3: TGTGCCAGCAGCTTGGAACAGGGGGGCGAGCAGTACTTC. Its protein product is CASSLEQGGEQYF.

The rearrangement joins TRBV5-1 to TRBJ2-6; 7 bases map to TRBD2. Germline V gene sequence: CDR1 SGHRS, CDR2 YFSETQ. CDR3 size: 14 residues. The V segment lost 7 bases and the J segment 0 bases; nucleotides outside the gene matches: 1. The CDR3 region has the DNA TGCGCCAGCTCGGGGGGCTCTGGGGCCAACGTCCTGACTTTC. Protein: CASSGGSGANVLTF. The entire variable domain, with the rest obtained from reference TRBV5-1 and TRBJ2-6, is as follows: KAGVTQTPRYLIKTRGQQVTLSCSPISGHRSVSWYQQTPGQGLQFLFEYFSETQRNKGNFPGRFSGRQFSNSRSEMNVSTLELGDSALYLCASSGGSGANVLTFGAGSRLTVL.

A single count supports this clone. V gene TRBV21-1 combines with J gene TRBJ2-3; TRBD2, the table's D call, was not compared with the DNA. TRBV21-1 is a recognized pseudogene. CDR3 size: 14 residues. The CDR3 reads CASAGEGKSDTQYF. The CDR3 DNA reads as TGTGCCAGCGCTGGGGAGGGAAAATCAGATACGCAGTATTTT.

The chain employs TRBV27 and TRBJ2-7; weak D call: TRBD1 (5 bases). In germline, CDR1 is MNHEY, CDR2 SMNVEV (reference sequence). V was pared by 4 bases and J by 6 bases, with 16 bases between. The CDR3 extends over 14 amino acids. The CDR3 loop reads CASSSVVGPGEQYF. As DNA, the CDR3 is TGTGCCAGCAGTTCTGTGGTGGGGCCAGGCGAGCAGTACTTC.

This chain links TRBV18 with TRBJ1-5; TRBD1 might be the D (5 bases). With 1 base removed from V and 6 bases from J, the gap between germline ends came to 10 bases. This CDR3 has 14 amino acids. Germline CDR1 KGHSH, CDR2 LQKENI. CDR3 in amino acids: CASSPRGMGQPQHF. CDR3 in DNA: TGTGCCAGCTCACCACGGGGGATGGGTCAGCCCCAGCATTTT.

V is TRBV5-4 and J is TRBJ2-5; possible D gene TRBD1, 6 bases. V was shortened by 0 bases and J by 2 bases, with 8 bases between the two germline ends. The CDR3 contains 14 residues. Germline V gives CDR1 SGHNT, CDR2 YYREEE (reference sequence). For the CDR3, the DNA is TGTGCCAGCAGCTTGGCACAGGGTCAAGAGACCCAGTACTTC. Amino acids: CASSLAQGQETQYF. The full variable domain, in which reference TRBV5-4 and TRBJ2-5 provide the parts outside the CDR3, is ETGVTQSPTHLIKTRGQQVTLRCSSQSGHNTVSWYQQALGQGPQFIFQYYREEENGRGNFPPRFSGLQFPNYSSELNVNALELDDSALYLCASSLAQGQETQYFGPGTRLLVL.

The chain has TRBV19 and TRBJ2-3, with 10 bases aligning to TRBD2. Germline V gene lookup returns CDR1 LNHDA and CDR2 SQIVND (reference sequence). The CDR3 has 17 amino acids. V shed 6 bases and J 4 bases; nucleotides not matched to a gene: 13. The CDR3 region is CASSPSGAGGPADTQYF. The CDR3 DNA reads as TGTGCCAGTAGCCCCTCGGGAGCGGGGGGGCCCGCAGATACGCAGTATTTT. Complete variable domain (other parts from reference TRBV19 and TRBJ2-3): DGGITQSPKYLFRKEGQNVTLSCEQNLNHDAMYWYRQDPGQGLRLIYYSQIVNDFQKGDIAEGYSVSREKKESFPLTVTSAQKNPTAFYLCASSPSGAGGPADTQYFGPGTRLTVL.

Regarding this clone: Other nucleotide sequences from this sample produce the same CDR3. The rearrangement uses TRBV5-1 and TRBJ1-2, with a weak D call TRBD1 (5 bases). Trimming shortened V by 5 bases and J by 0 bases, and 11 bases separated the two germline ends. The CDR3 extends over 14 amino acids. CDR1 and CDR2 from the germline V gene are SGHRS and YFSETQ. DNA of the CDR3: TGCGCCAGCAGTCTCGGGACTTCTAACTATGGCTACACCTTC. Translating gives CASSLGTSNYGYTF.

The chain has TRBV5-1 and TRBJ2-3, with TRBD1 matching 9 bases. The CDR3 length is 14 residues. J lost 4 bases, V lost 2 bases, and 2 bases had no gene match. Germline-derived CDR1 and CDR2 are SGHRS and YFSETQ. The CDR3 loop is CASSLRQGADTQYF. In DNA, the CDR3 is TGCGCCAGCAGCTTAAGACAGGGGGCAGATACGCAGTATTTT.

J is TRBJ1-5 and V is TRBV19; no reliable D call. The CDR3 runs to 13 residues. V was cut by 4 bases and J by 7 bases, with 11 bases left in between. Germline lookup yields CDR1 LNHDA and CDR2 SQIVND (reference sequence). The CDR3 sequence is CASSNIEAQPQHF. CDR3 DNA: TGTGCCAGTAGTAACATTGAGGCGCAGCCCCAGCATTTT. Variable domain in full (rest from reference TRBV19 and TRBJ1-5): DGGITQSPKYLFRKEGQNVTLSCEQNLNHDAMYWYRQDPGQGLRLIYYSQIVNDFQKGDIAEGYSVSREKKESFPLTVTSAQKNPTAFYLCASSNIEAQPQHFGDGTRLSIL.

The chain carries TRBV3-1 (or the pseudogene TRBV3-2) and TRBJ2-1; no firm D call. V dropped 0 bases and J dropped 5 bases, with 11 bases sitting between them. CDR3 length: 15 amino acids. Germline-derived CDR1 and CDR2 are LGHDT and YNNKEL (reference sequence). CDR3 in amino acids: CASSQDHAPHNEQFF. CDR3 nucleotide sequence: TGTGCCAGCAGCCAAGATCATGCTCCACACAATGAGCAGTTCTTC.

The V and J genes are TRBV9 and TRBJ1-2, with D perhaps TRBD1 (5 bases). This CDR3 is built from 13 residues. From germline, CDR1 is SGDLS and CDR2 YYNGEE. Trimming removed 0 bases at V and 5 bases at J, with 8 bases between. In DNA, the CDR3 is TGTGCCAGCAGCGTAGCGACAGAATATGGCTACACCTTC. It translates to CASSVATEYGYTF.